The text below deals with one TCR beta chain. Germline CDR1 reads MNHEY; CDR2 reads SMNVEV (reference sequence). V was pared by 4 bases and J by 6 bases, with 11 bases between. The CDR3 covers 13 residues. The data stem from a study of T-cell memory formation after mild COVID-19. TCRdb called the 5' RACE reads again in MiXCR, with one record for every CDR3 protein. The sample lists hundreds of thousands of distinct CDR3 sequences; more than 15% were seen once. The chain carries TRBV27 and TRBJ2-3; D not certain. Specimen: PBMCs or a T cell subset sorted from them (not recorded which). The TCR was taken from a man between 18 and 29 years old who had mild COVID-19 (a few samples of this study predate the infection). Cell type and time point are not known. The CDR3 nucleotides read TGTGCCAGCAGTTACAGATCAAGGGATACGCAGTATTTT. This sequence encodes CASSYRSRDTQYF.